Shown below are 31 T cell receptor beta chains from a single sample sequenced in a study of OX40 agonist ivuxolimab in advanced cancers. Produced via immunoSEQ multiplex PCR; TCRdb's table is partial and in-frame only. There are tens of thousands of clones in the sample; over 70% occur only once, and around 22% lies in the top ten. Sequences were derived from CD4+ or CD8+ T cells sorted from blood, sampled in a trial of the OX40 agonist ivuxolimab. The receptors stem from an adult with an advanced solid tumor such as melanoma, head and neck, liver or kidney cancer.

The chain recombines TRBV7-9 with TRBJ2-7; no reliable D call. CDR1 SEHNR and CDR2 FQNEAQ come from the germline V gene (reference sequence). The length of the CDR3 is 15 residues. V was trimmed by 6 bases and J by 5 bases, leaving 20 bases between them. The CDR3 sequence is CASRPPGWARNEQYF. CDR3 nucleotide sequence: TGTGCCAGCAGGCCCCCGGGCTGGGCTAGGAACGAGCAGTACTTC.

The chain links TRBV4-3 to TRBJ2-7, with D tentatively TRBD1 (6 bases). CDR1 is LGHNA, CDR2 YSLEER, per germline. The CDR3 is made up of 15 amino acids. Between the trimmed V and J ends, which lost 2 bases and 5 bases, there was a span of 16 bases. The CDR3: CASSQRIQGLDEQYF. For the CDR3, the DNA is TGCGCCAGCAGCCAACGAATACAGGGTTTAGACGAGCAGTACTTC.

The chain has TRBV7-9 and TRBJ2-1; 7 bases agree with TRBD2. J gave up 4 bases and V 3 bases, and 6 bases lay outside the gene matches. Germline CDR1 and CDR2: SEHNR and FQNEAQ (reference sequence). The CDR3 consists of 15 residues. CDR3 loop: CASSFVGSGYNEQFF. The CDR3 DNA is TGTGCCAGCAGCTTCGTCGGTAGCGGGTACAATGAGCAGTTCTTC.

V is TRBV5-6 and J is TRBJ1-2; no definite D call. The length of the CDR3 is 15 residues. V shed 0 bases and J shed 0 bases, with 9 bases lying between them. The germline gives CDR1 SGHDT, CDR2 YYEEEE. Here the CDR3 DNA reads TGTGCCAGCAGCTTGGCAGCGACTCCTAACTATGGCTACACCTTC. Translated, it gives CASSLAATPNYGYTF.

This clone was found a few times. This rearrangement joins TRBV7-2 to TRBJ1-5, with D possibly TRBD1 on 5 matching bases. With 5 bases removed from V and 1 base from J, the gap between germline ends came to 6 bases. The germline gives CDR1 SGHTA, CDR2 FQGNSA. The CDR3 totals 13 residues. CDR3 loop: CASSRQSNQPQHF. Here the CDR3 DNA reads TGTGCCAGCAGCCGACAGAGCAATCAGCCCCAGCATTTT.

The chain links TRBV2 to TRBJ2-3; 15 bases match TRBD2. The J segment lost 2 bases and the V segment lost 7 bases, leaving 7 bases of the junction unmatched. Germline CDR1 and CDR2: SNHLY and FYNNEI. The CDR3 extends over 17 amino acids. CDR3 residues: CASTRTSGGEDTDTQYF. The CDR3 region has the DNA TGTGCCAGCACGCGGACTAGCGGGGGGGAGGACACAGATACGCAGTATTTT.

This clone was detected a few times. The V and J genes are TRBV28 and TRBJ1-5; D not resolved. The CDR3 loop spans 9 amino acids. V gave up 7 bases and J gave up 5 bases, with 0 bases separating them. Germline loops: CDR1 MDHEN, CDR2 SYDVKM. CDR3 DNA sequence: TGTGCCAGCAATCAGCCCCAGCATTTT. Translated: CASNQPQHF.

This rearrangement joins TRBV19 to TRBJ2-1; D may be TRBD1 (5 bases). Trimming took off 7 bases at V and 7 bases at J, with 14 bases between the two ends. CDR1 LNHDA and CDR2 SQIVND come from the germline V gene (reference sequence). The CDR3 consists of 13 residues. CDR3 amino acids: CASNQGVGNEQFF. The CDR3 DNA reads TGTGCCAGTAACCAAGGGGTCGGGAATGAGCAGTTCTTC.

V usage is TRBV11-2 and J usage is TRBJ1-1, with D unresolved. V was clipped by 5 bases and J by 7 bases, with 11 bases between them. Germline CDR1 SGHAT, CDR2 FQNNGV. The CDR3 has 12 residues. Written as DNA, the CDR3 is TGTGCCAGCAGCCTAGGCGGGGATGAAGCTTTCTTT. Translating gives CASSLGGDEAFF.

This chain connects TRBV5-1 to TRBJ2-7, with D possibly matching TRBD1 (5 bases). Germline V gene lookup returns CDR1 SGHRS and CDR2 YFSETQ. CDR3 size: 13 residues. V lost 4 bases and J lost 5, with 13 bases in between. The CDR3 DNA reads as TGCGCCAGCAGCGAGGCAGGGTCTGACGAGCAGTACTTC. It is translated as CASSEAGSDEQYF.

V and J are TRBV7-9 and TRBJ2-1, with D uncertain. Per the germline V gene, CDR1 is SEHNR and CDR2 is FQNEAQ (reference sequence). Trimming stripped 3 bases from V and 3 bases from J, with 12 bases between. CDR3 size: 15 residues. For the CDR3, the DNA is TGTGCCAGCAGCTTCGTATCCGGGTTCTACAATGAGCAGTTCTTC. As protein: CASSFVSGFYNEQFF.

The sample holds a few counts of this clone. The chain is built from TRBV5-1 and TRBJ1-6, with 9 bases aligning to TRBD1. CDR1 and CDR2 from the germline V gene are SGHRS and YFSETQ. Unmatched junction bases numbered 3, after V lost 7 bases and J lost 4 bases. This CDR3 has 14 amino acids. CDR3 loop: CASSGTGYNSPLHF. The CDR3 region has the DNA TGCGCCAGCTCGGGGACAGGGTATAATTCACCCCTCCACTTT.

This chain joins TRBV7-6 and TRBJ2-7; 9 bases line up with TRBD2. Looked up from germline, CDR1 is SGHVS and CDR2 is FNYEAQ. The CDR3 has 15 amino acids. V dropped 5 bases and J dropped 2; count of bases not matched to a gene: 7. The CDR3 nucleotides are TGTGCCAGCAGCCCCGCTAGCGGGGCCACCTACGAGCAGTACTTC. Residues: CASSPASGATYEQYF.

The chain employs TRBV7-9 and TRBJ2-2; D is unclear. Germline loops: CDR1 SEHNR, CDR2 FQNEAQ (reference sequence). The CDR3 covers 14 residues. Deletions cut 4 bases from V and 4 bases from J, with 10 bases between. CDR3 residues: CASSSPYFTGELFF. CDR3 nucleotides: TGTGCCAGCAGCTCCCCCTACTTCACCGGGGAGCTGTTTTTT.

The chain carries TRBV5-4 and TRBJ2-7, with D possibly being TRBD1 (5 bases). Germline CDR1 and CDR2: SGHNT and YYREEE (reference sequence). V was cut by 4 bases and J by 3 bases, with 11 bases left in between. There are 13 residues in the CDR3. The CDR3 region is CASSLEQDYEQYF. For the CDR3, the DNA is TGTGCCAGCAGCCTAGAACAGGACTACGAGCAGTACTTC.

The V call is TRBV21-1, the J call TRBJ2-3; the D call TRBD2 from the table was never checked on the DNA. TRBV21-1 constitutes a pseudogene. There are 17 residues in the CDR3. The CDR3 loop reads CASSSTTSGPDTDTQYF. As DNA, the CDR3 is TGTGCCAGCAGCAGCACTACTAGCGGACCAGACACAGATACGCAGTATTTT.

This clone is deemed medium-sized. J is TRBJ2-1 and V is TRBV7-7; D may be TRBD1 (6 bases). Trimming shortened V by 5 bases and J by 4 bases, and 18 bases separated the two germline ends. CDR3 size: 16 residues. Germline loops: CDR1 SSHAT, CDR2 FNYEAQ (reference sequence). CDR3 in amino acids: CASSVNRVPPYNEQFF. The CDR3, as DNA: TGTGCCAGCAGCGTAAACAGGGTACCCCCTTACAATGAGCAGTTCTTC.

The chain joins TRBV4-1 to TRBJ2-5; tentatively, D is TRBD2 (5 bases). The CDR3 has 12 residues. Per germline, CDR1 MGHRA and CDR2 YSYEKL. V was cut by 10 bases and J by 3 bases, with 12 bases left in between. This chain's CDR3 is CATADWEETQYF. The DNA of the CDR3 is TGCGCCACCGCGGACTGGGAAGAGACCCAGTACTTC.

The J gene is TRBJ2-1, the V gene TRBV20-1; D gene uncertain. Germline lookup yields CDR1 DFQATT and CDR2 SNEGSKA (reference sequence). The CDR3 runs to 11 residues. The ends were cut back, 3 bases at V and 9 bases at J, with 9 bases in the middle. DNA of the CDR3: TGCAGTGCTAGTAAGGGTGGTGAGCAGTTCTTC. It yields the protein CSASKGGEQFF.

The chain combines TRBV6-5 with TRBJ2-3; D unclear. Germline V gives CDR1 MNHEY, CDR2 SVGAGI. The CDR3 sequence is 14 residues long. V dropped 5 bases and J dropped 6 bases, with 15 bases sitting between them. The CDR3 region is CASSILTLTDTQYF. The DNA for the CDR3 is TGTGCCAGCAGTATCTTGACCCTCACGGATACGCAGTATTTT.

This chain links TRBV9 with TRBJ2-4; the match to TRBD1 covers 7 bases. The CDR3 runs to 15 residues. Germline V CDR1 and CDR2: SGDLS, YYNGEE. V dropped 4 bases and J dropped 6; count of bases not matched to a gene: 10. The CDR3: CASSPGGADLNIQYF. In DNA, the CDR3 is TGTGCCAGCAGCCCAGGGGGTGCGGATTTAAACATTCAGTACTTC.

DNA of the CDR3: TGTGCCAGCAGTTTATCTTTACCGGTAAATGAAAAACTGTTTTTT. Protein: CASSLSLPVNEKLFF. The chain has TRBV27 and TRBJ1-4; D unclear. The CDR3 covers 15 residues. Trimming cost V 0 bases and J 5 bases, with 10 bases left between them. Germline CDR1 MNHEY, CDR2 SMNVEV (reference sequence).

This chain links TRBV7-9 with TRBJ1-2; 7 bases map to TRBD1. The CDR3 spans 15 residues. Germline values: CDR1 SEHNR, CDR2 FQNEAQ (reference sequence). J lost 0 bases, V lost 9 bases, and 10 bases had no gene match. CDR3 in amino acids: CARSARDSPNYGYTF. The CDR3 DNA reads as TGTGCCAGGAGCGCGAGGGACAGCCCTAACTATGGCTACACCTTC.

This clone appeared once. The CDR3 here is CASSSLQDIYEQYF. The CDR3 nucleotides are TGTGCCAGCAGCTCCCTCCAGGACATCTACGAGCAGTACTTC. V is TRBV7-2 and J is TRBJ2-7, with D perhaps matching TRBD1 (5 bases). The CDR3 has 14 amino acids. V shed 4 bases and J shed 3 bases, with 13 bases lying between them. The germline V gene has CDR1 SGHTA and CDR2 FQGNSA.

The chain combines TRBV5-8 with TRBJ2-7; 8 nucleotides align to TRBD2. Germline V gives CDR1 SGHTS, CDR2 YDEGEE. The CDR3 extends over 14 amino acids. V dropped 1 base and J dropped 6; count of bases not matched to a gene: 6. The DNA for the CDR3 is TGTGCCAGCAGCTTGATAGAGCGGGAGCGCGAGCAGTACTTC. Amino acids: CASSLIEREREQYF.

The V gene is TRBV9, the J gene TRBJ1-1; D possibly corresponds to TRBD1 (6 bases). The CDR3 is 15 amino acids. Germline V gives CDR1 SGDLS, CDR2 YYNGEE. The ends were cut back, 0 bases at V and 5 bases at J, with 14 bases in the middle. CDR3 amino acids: CASSVEVGGWTEAFF. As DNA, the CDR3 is TGTGCCAGCAGCGTAGAGGTAGGGGGGTGGACTGAAGCTTTCTTT.

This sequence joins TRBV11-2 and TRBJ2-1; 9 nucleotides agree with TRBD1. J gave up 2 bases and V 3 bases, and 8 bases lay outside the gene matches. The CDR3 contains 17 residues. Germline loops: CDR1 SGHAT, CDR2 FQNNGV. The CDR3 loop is CASSFYGTGPTYNEQFF. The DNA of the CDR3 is TGTGCCAGCAGCTTCTACGGGACAGGGCCTACCTACAATGAGCAGTTCTTC.

CDR3: CSVDHRTVGYTF. CDR3 in DNA: TGCAGCGTTGATCACAGGACAGTTGGCTACACCTTC. The V and J genes are TRBV29-1 and TRBJ1-2; the D gene is possibly TRBD1 (6 bases). The ends were cut back, 3 bases at V and 7 bases at J, with 12 bases in the middle. Germline V gene lookup returns CDR1 SQVTM and CDR2 ANQGSEA. The CDR3 is 12 residues long.

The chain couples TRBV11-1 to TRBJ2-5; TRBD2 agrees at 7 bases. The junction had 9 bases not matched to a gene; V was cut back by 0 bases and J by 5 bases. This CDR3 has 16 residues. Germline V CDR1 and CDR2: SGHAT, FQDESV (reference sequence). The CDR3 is CASSLAVRPAGETQYF. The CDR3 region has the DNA TGTGCCAGCAGCTTAGCGGTCAGACCAGCGGGGGAGACCCAGTACTTC.

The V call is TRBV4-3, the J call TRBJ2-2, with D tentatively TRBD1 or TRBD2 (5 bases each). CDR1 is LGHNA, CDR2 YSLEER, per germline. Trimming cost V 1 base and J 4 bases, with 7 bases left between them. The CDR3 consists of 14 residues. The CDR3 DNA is TGCGCCAGCAGCCAAGGGGACGGCACCGGGGAGCTGTTTTTT. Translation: CASSQGDGTGELFF.

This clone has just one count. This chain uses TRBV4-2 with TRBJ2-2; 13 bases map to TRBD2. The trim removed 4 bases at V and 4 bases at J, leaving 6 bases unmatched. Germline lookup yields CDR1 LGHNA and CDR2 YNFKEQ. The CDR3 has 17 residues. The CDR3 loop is CASSPTSGGNPTGELFF. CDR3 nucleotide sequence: TGTGCCAGCAGCCCGACTAGCGGGGGGAACCCCACCGGGGAGCTGTTTTTT.